The entry below gives a single T cell receptor (beta chain) sequence along with its context. Its target is not known. Here immunoSEQ multiplex PCR was the method, and the copy in TCRdb shows in-frame clones only, minus some. The sample consists of approximately 110,000 clones, around 89% of them appearing once. The data originate from a study of T cell responses to AZD1222 COVID-19 vaccine. Study in general: Analysis merged second doses at about 4 or about 12 weeks. Regarding the study as a whole: Repertoire sampling was restricted to post-peak T cell response timepoints. Nearly half of spike-specific TCRs reportedly go after variant regions that carry no mutations. Recipients of two AZD1222 doses showed rising Spike-specific TCR breadth and depth.

This CDR3 spans 12 amino acids. The germline V gene has CDR1 SGHVS and CDR2 FQNEAQ. Between the trimmed V and J ends, which lost 5 bases and 8 bases, there was a span of 10 bases. The chain is built from TRBV7-8 and TRBJ2-1, with D perhaps matching TRBD2 (6 bases). This clonotype was sampled from an adult in good health. The sample was peripheral blood, taken on day 0 of AZD1222 vaccination. DNA for the CDR3: TGTGCCAGCAGCCAGGAGCGGGATGAGCAGTTCTTC. Protein: CASSQERDEQFF.